This TCR beta chain originates from a study of beta chain features in type 1 diabetes. Broader study findings: Moderate but significant shortening of TCRB CDR3s was recorded in all four CD4+ subsets from Type 1 diabetes patients.

A remark on this clone: Antigen unknown.

CDR1 and CDR2 from the germline V gene are SGDLS and YYNGEE. The V end lost 5 bases, the J end lost 2 bases, and 10 bases lay between the germline ends. The CDR3 is 13 residues long. Expressed TCRB transcripts were sequenced because the entire RNA isolate underwent reverse transcription. Clones were read by immunoSEQ multiplex PCR, and TCRdb kept only the in-frame ones, dropping some. The data contain 160,000 or so clones, over 55% of them singletons. This TCR came from a man aged 25-45 years with type 1 diabetes. V is TRBV9 and J is TRBJ2-5, with TRBD1 as a possible D gene (6 bases). Sequencing was carried out using naive CD4+ T cells from blood. The CDR3 DNA reads TGTGCCAGCAGGAGGACAGAACAAGAGACCCAGTACTTC. Translated, it gives CASRRTEQETQYF.